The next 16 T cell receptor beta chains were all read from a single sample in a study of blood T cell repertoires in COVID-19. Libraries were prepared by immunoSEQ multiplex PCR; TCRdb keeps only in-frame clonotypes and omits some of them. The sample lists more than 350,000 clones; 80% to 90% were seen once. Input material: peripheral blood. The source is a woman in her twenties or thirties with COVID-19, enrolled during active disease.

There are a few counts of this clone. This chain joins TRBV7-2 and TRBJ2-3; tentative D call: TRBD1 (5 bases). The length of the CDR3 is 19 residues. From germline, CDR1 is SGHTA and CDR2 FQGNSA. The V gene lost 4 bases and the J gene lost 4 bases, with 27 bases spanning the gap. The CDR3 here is CASSSHAGFGPRVPDTQYF. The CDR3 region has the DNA TGTGCCAGCAGCTCCCACGCAGGGTTCGGGCCTAGGGTCCCAGATACGCAGTATTTT.

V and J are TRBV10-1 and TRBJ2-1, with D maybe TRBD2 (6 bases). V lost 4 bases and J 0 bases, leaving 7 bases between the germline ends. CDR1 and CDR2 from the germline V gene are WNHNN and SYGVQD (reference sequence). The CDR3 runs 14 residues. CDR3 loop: CASSGGLSYNEQFF. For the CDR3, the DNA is TGCGCCAGCAGTGGGGGACTCTCCTACAATGAGCAGTTCTTC.

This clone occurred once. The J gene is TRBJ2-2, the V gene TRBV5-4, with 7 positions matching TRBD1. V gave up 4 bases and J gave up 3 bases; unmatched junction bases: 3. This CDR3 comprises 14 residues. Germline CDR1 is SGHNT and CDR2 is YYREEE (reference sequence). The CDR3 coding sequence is TGTGCCAGCAGCCTGCAGGGGGACACCGGGGAGCTGTTTTTT. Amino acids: CASSLQGDTGELFF.

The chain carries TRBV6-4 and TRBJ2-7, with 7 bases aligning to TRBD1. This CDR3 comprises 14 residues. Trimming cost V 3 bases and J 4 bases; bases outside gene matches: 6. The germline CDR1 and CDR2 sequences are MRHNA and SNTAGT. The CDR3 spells CASSERAGGYEQYF. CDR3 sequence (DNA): TGTGCCAGCAGTGAGAGGGCAGGGGGTTACGAGCAGTACTTC.

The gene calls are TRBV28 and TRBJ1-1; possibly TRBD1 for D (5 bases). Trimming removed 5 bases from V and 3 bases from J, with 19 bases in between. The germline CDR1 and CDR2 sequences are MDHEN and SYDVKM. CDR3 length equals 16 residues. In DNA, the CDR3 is TGTGCCAGCAGTCCTCTCCAAACCCCGGGGGACACTGAAGCTTTCTTT. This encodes CASSPLQTPGDTEAFF.

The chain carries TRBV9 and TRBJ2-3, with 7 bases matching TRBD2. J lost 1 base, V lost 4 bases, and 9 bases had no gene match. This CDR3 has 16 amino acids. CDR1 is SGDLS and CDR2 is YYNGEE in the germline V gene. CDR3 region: CASSPSGSTGTDTQYF. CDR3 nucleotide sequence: TGTGCCAGCAGCCCTAGCGGTAGTACCGGCACAGATACGCAGTATTTT.

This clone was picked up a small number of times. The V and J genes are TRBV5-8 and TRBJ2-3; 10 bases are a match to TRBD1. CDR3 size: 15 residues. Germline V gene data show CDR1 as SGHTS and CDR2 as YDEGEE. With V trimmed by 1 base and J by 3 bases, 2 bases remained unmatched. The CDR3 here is CASSLWTGGTDTQYF. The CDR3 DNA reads TGTGCCAGCAGCTTGTGGACAGGGGGGACAGATACGCAGTATTTT.

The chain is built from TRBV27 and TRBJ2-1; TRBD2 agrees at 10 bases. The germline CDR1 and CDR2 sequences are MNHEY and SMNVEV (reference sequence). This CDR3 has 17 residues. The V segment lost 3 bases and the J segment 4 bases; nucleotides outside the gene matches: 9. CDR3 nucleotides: TGTGCCAGCAGTTTCTACATGAGCGGGAGGGCGTACAATGAGCAGTTCTTC. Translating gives CASSFYMSGRAYNEQFF.

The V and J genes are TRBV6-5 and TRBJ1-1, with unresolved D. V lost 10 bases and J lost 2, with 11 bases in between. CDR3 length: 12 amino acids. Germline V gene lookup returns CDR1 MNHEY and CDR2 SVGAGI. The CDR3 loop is CATLRSNTEAFF. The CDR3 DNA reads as TGTGCCACCCTCAGGTCTAACACTGAAGCTTTCTTT.

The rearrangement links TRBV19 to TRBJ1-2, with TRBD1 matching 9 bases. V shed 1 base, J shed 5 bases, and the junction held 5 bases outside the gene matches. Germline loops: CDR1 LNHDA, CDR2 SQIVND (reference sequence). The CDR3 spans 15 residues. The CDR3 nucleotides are TGTGCCAGTAGTATAGCCCGGACAGGGGAGTATGGCTACACCTTC. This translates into CASSIARTGEYGYTF.

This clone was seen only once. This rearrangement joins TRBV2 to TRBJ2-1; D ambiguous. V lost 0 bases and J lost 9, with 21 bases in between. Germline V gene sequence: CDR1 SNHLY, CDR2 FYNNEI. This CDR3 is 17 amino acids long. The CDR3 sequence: CASSEANAARLAREQFF. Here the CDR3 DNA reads TGTGCCAGCAGTGAAGCTAACGCGGCCCGATTGGCTCGTGAGCAGTTCTTC. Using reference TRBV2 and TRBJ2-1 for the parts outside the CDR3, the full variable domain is EPEVTQTPSHQVTQMGQEVILRCVPISNHLYFYWYRQILGQKVEFLVSFYNNEISEKSEIFDDQFSVERPDGSNFTLKIRSTKLEDSAMYFCASSEANAARLAREQFFGPGTRLTVL.

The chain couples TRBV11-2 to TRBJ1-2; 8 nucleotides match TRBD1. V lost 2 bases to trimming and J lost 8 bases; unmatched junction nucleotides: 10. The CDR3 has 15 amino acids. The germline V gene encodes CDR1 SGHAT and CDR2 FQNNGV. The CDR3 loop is CASSLITGTGGGYTF. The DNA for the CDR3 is TGTGCCAGCAGCTTAATAACCGGGACAGGAGGCGGCTACACCTTC. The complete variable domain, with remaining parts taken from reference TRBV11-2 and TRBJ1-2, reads EAGVAQSPRYKIIEKRQSVAFWCNPISGHATLYWYQQILGQGPKLLIQFQNNGVVDDSQLPKDRFSAERLKGVDSTLKIQPAKLEDSAVYLCASSLITGTGGGYTFGSGTRLTVV.

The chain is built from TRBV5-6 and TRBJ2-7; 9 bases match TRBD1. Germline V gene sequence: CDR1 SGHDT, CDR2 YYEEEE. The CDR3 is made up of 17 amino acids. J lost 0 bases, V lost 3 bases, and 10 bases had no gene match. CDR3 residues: CASSSFWEDRGSYEQYF. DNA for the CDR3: TGTGCCAGCAGCTCCTTTTGGGAGGACAGGGGCTCCTACGAGCAGTACTTC.

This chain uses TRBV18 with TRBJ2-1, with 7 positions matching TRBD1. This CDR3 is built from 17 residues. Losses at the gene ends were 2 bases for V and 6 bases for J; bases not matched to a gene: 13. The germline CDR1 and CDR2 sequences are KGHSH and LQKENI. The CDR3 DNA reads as TGTGCCAGCTCACCAGGAGTGACACAGGGGTTAGGCAATGAGCAGTTCTTC. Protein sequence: CASSPGVTQGLGNEQFF.

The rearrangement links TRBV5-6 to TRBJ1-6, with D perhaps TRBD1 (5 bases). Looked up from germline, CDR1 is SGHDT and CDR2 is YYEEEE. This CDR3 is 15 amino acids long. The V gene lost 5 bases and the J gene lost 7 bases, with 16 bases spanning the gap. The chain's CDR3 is CASSLQGRFNSPLHF. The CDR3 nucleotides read TGTGCCAGCAGTTTGCAGGGTCGATTCAATTCACCCCTCCACTTT.

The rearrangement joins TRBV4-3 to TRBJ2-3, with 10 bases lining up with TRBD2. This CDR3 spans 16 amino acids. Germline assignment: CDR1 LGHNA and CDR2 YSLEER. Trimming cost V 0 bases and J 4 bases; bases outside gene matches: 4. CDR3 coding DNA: TGCGCCAGCAGCCAAGATCTAGGACTAGCGGCAGATACGCAGTATTTT. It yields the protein CASSQDLGLAADTQYF.